This T cell receptor beta chain was found in a study of graft-versus-host responses after intestinal transplantation (dated by TCRdb to about 2021). Regarding the study in general: Recipients received multivisceral, liver-intestinal, or isolated intestinal transplants. Every recipient was given anti-thymocyte globulin induction, then maintenance tacrolimus and steroids for about 3 years. After intestinal transplantation, graft-versus-host and host-versus-graft alloreactive T cell clones were followed in the graft, circulation and bone marrow using bulk TCR-beta CDR3 sequencing. To identify alloreactive clones, pre-transplant mixed lymphocyte reaction products were sequenced and compared with unstimulated pre-transplant donor and recipient T cells. The cohort enrolled fewer than 25 intestinal transplant recipients including one retransplant, and a few patients lacking pretransplant specimens were excluded. A peak of at least 4% donor T cells among recipient peripheral blood mononuclear cells was the definition used for donor T cell macrochimerism. Instead of going to the commercial service, samples from a few later patients were sequenced in-house on an Illumina MiSeq and processed with MiXCR.

As regards this clone: What this receptor recognizes is not known. The input lacks base qualities; no much larger clone sits a single base away.

The cysteine opens and the phenylalanine closes a CDR3 of 12 amino acids. Only the CDR3 portion is preserved as DNA: 36 bases, with reading frame beginning at the first base. As encoded in the germline V gene, CDR1 is SGHTA while CDR2 is FQGNSA. Trimming costs V 1 base and J 3 bases, and their ends lie 3 bases apart. The study at large found these results: GvH clones were detected in recipient bone marrow, and some of these GvH clones were observed earlier in ileal mucosa or blood, consistent with an intestinal mucosal origin. Patients with donor T cell macrochimerism had high GvH to HvG T cell clonal ratios in their allografts. Conclusions were limited by the relatively low number and heterogeneity of intestinal transplant patients. Early after transplant, declines in HvG clones were associated with peak levels of circulating GvH clones.

In light of the paper, this sample's time point label describes: cells obtained before transplantation from donor or recipient. CD3+CD4+ and CD3+CD8+ populations were FACS-sorted from unstimulated pre-transplant donor and recipient cells taken from spleen or lymph nodes. Library prep was done by the immunoSEQ multiplex PCR assay. For most patients, genomic DNA was isolated using the Qiagen DNeasy Blood and Tissue Kit and was shipped frozen to Adaptive Biotechnologies for TCR sequencing. Adaptive Biotechnologies carried out high-throughput TCR-beta CDR3 sequencing of genomic DNA for most patients. The authors processed their data as follows. Adaptive's ImmunoSEQ software was the source of the TCR sequencing data for 15 to 20 patients, while a few other patients were processed with MiXCR and VDJtools. To correct CD4 versus CD8 sorting errors, sequences present in both subsets at a frequency ratio below 5:1 were removed. Because the origin of CDR3 nucleotide sequences shared between donor and recipient could not be assigned, those sequences were removed. To count as alloreactive, a clone needed at least 2-fold expansion over unstimulated cells and a minimum CFSE-low frequency of 0.002% (template counts) or 0.001% (read counts). Clones detected in sequenced pre-transplant spleen, lymph node, or MLR CFSE-low populations of the donor or recipient were defined as mappable. Cumulative frequency of alloreactive clones was calculated as a percentage of all sequences weighted by copy number. As stored in TCRdb, this immuneACCESS dataset retains in-frame rearrangements with V and J assigned. A fraction of the clones does not appear; measured against another copy, unresolved V genes explain less than half of the discrepancy, and the remainder lacks a known reason. The D gene and trimming were derived from the DNA, and the V and J assignments and clone size from that table. Here the sample has 85,000 to 90,000 clones; over 85% occur a single time. About 0.29% of the sample is in the top ten clones.

The sample here was unstimulated CD4+ T cells sorted from spleen or lymph node cells, taken before intestinal transplant. In this chain, TRBV7-2 is recombined with TRBJ1-2; the D gene cannot be named for sure. The receptor comes from a human donor who received an intestinal transplant. The DNA reads TGTGCCAGCAGCTTAGATCACTATGGCTACACCTTC. It codes for CASSLDHYGYTF.